This T cell receptor beta chain was observed in a study of cytomegalovirus exposure and HLA in healthy donors. PCR involved 60 Vbeta and 13 Jbeta primers. The data were produced by immunoSEQ multiplex PCR, yet TCRdb's version contains in-frame clones alone and is incomplete. The sample has over 100,000 clones; about 75% are singletons. CDR1 and CDR2 from the germline V gene are MNHNY and SVGAGI (reference sequence). CDR3 length equals 16 residues. V was trimmed by 2 bases and J by 3 bases, leaving 17 bases between them. Sequenced sample: PBMCs. The sequence was collected from a woman aged 40 to 50 in good health and CMV-seronegative. The J gene is TRBJ2-7, the V gene TRBV6-6; D perhaps matches TRBD2 (6 bases). This chain's CDR3 is CASSYGGSGLGYEQYF. DNA for the CDR3: TGTGCCAGCAGTTACGGGGGGTCAGGGTTAGGCTACGAGCAGTACTTC.